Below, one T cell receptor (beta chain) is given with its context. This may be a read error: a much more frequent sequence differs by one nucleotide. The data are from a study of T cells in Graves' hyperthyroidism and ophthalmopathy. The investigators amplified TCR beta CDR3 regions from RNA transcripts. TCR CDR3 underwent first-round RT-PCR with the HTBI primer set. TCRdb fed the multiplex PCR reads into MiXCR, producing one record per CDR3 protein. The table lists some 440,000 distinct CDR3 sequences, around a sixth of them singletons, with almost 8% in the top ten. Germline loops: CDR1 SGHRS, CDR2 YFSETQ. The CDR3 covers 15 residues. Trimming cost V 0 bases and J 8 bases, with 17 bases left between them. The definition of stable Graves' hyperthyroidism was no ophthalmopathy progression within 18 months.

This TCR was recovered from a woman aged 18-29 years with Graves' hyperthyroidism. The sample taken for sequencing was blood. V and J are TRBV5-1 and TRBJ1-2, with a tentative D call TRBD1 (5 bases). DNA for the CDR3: TGCGCCAGCAGCTTGGTAGTTCAGGGATCGGAGGGCTACACCTTC. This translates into CASSLVVQGSEGYTF.